This entry is about one T cell receptor beta chain. Germline V gives CDR1 MDHEN, CDR2 SYDVKM. The CDR3 is 12 amino acids. Trimming took 8 bases from V and 8 from J, leaving 10 bases between them. This specimen belongs to a study of blood T cell repertoires in COVID-19. Study background: The cDNA or gDNA used as material had been derived from T cells, B-cell-depleted T cells, or PBMCs.

In the original workflow: Reference gene primer amplification gave nucleated cell count estimates. Using immunoSEQ multiplex PCR, the repertoire was profiled, and TCRdb retains in-frame clones only, with some absent. V and J calls and clone size are copied from that table; D and trimming were computed from the DNA. The sample shows 150,000 to 200,000 clones, around 88% of them seen only once. The chain employs TRBV28 and TRBJ1-6; D remains unclear. Sequenced: peripheral blood. The clonotype originates from a human donor in a cohort sampled during active COVID-19. CDR3 DNA: TGTGCCAGCTGTGCGGCGGATTCACCCCTCCACTTT. Its translation is CASCAADSPLHF.